The 29 T cell receptor beta chains in this list originate from one sample, sequenced in a study of T cells in Graves' hyperthyroidism and ophthalmopathy. Using RNA transcripts as the source, TCR beta CDR3 regions were amplified. The primer set for the first-round RT-PCR of the TCR CDR3 was HTBI. TCRdb ran MiXCR on the multiplex PCR reads and lists one entry per CDR3 protein. The data hold 750,000 to 900,000 distinct CDR3 sequences, with 38% observed a single time. Sequencing was done on a sample of blood. The receptor set was obtained from a man aged 18-30 years with Graves' hyperthyroidism.

A few counts support this clonotype. The chain has TRBV5-1 and TRBJ2-5, with D possibly being TRBD1 (6 bases). The germline gives CDR1 SGHRS, CDR2 YFSETQ. V was shortened by 0 bases and J by 3 bases, with 9 bases between the two germline ends. The length of the CDR3 is 14 residues. DNA for the CDR3: TGCGCCAGCAGCTTGGTACCAGGGGAAGAGACCCAGTACTTC. This sequence encodes CASSLVPGEETQYF.

This clonotype came up a few times. The chain couples TRBV12-3 or TRBV12-4 to TRBJ1-3; D remains ambiguous. The CDR3 sequence is 16 residues long. V shed 6 bases and J shed 0 bases, with 15 bases lying between them. CDR3 nucleotides: TGTGCCAGCAGCCCCCGCGGACCCACCTCTGGAAACACCATATATTTT. As protein: CASSPRGPTSGNTIYF.

This clonotype was counted at least ten times. The chain has TRBV10-3 and TRBJ2-6, with a possible D match to TRBD2 (5 bases). Germline V CDR1 and CDR2: ENHRY, SYGVKD. The CDR3 has 17 amino acids. Trimming took 6 bases from V and 4 from J, leaving 19 bases between them. As DNA, the CDR3 is TGTGCCATCAGCCCGTTCTATGGGGAGACCGGGGCCAACGTCCTGACTTTC. Encoded protein: CAISPFYGETGANVLTF.

For this clonotype: A junction end diverges from the germline sequence, so it may reflect a read error. The chain has TRBV7-9 and TRBJ1-1; D gene ambiguous. This CDR3 is built from 13 residues. CDR1 SEHNR and CDR2 FQNEAQ come from the germline V gene (reference sequence). For the CDR3, the DNA is TGTGCCAACAGCTTCCGAGAGGCGGCTGAAGCTTTCTTT. This translates into CANSFREAAEAFF.

The chain combines TRBV29-1 with TRBJ2-7, with D possibly being TRBD2 (6 bases). The germline V and J ends were trimmed by 7 bases and 4 bases, with 26 bases remaining between them. The CDR3 length is 16 residues. The germline CDR1 and CDR2 sequences are SQVTM and ANQGSEA. The CDR3 DNA reads TGCAGCGCCCGACGGGGAGATGGGACTGAAGCTTACGAGCAGTACTTC. It codes for CSARRGDGTEAYEQYF.

The chain recombines TRBV5-4 with TRBJ1-1; 7 nucleotides agree with TRBD1. This CDR3 region has 15 residues. Trimming removed 7 bases from V and 11 bases from J; junction bases left unmatched: 20. Germline V gene lookup returns CDR1 SGHNT and CDR2 YYREEE (reference sequence). Here the CDR3 reads CASGLSRGGTEGAFF. DNA for the CDR3: TGTGCCAGCGGATTGTCTCGAGGGGGCACCGAGGGTGCTTTCTTT.

V gene TRBV2 combines with J gene TRBJ1-2; 7 positions agree with TRBD1. The junction had 17 bases not matched to a gene; V was cut back by 6 bases and J by 4 bases. CDR1 SNHLY and CDR2 FYNNEI come from the germline V gene. The length of the CDR3 is 17 residues. The CDR3 DNA follows: TGTGCCAGCAGCCCGAACGTTAACAGGGGACGGGGCTATGGCTACACCTTC. Translation gives CASSPNVNRGRGYGYTF.

The gene calls are TRBV7-8 and TRBJ2-3, with D hard to call. V lost 0 bases and J 2 bases, leaving 12 bases between the germline ends. The length of the CDR3 is 16 residues. CDR1 SGHVS and CDR2 FQNEAQ come from the germline V gene. The DNA of the CDR3 is TGTGCCAGCAGCTTAGCGGGCGTAGCTTCCACAGATACGCAGTATTTT. The encoded protein is CASSLAGVASTDTQYF.

This clonotype was counted between two and nine times. The genes are TRBV10-3 and TRBJ2-7; 8 bases are a match to TRBD1. The CDR3 loop spans 14 amino acids. The germline V gene encodes CDR1 ENHRY and CDR2 SYGVKD. Trimming cost V 11 bases and J 6 bases; bases outside gene matches: 15. The CDR3 nucleotides are TGTGCCTGGAGTACACACAGGGGGTCCGGCGAGCAGTACTTC. Its translation: CAWSTHRGSGEQYF.

This clonotype has at least ten counts. The CDR3 DNA sequence: TGTGCCATCAGAGTACAGGGGGCAAACACCATATATTTT. Its translation is CAIRVQGANTIYF. J is TRBJ1-3 and V is TRBV10-3; TRBD1 matches 9 bases. V lost 6 bases, J lost 6 bases, and 3 bases stayed unmatched. CDR1 is ENHRY and CDR2 is SYGVKD in the germline V gene. This CDR3 region has 13 residues.

The chain is built from TRBV5-6 and TRBJ1-2; 9 bases map to TRBD1. CDR3 length equals 15 residues. The V segment lost 4 bases and the J segment 4 bases; nucleotides outside the gene matches: 8. Germline V CDR1 and CDR2: SGHDT, YYEEEE. For the CDR3, the DNA is TGTGCCAGCAGCAAAAGAACAGGGGGCGGCTATGGCTACACCTTC. This codes for CASSKRTGGGYGYTF.

This clonotype came up a few times. The J gene is TRBJ1-3, the V gene TRBV28; tentatively, D is TRBD1 (5 bases). The CDR3 length is 11 residues. V was shortened by 6 bases and J by 8 bases, with 8 bases between the two germline ends. Germline loops: CDR1 MDHEN, CDR2 SYDVKM. The CDR3 loop is CASRTQDTIYF. CDR3 DNA: TGTGCCAGCAGGACACAGGACACCATATATTTT. Supplemented by reference TRBV28 and TRBJ1-3, the full variable domain reads DVKVTQSSRYLVKRTGEKVFLECVQDMDHENMFWYRQDPGLGLRLIYFSYDVKMKEKGDIPEGYSVSREKKERFSLILESASTNQTSMYLCASRTQDTIYFGEGSWLTVV.

This clonotype was picked up a small number of times. This rearrangement joins TRBV29-1 to TRBJ1-2; 8 nucleotides align to TRBD1. CDR3 length equals 11 residues. CDR1 and CDR2 (germline): SQVTM, ANQGSEA. The V gene end was trimmed by 7 bases and the J gene end by 6 bases; junction bases not matched to a gene: 4. CDR3: CSAWTGNGYTF. The CDR3 DNA follows: TGCAGCGCTTGGACAGGGAATGGCTACACCTTC.

This clonotype was observed a few times. V is TRBV7-3 and J is TRBJ2-7; either TRBD1 or TRBD2 may fit D (6 bases each). The CDR3 has 16 amino acids. Germline V lookup: CDR1 SGHTA, CDR2 FQGTGA. Trimming left V 5 bases short and J 0 bases short, with 17 bases between. The CDR3 DNA reads as TGTGCCAGCAGCCCCAGGAGAGGGGGGAACTCCTACGAGCAGTACTTC. This codes for CASSPRRGGNSYEQYF.

In this sample, this clonotype turned up many times. The chain joins TRBV15 to TRBJ1-4; D call uncertain. The CDR3 has 13 residues. Germline loops: CDR1 LNHNV, CDR2 YYDKDF (reference sequence). V was trimmed by 4 bases and J by 7 bases, leaving 10 bases between them. The CDR3 coding sequence is TGTGCCACCAGCAAGATCTCGGGTGAAAAACTGTTTTTT. This codes for CATSKISGEKLFF.

As regards this clonotype: With a much larger clone just one base away, this may be a read error. The rearrangement uses TRBV7-8 and TRBJ2-5; D might be TRBD2 (5 bases). The CDR3 covers 14 residues. V gave up 3 bases and J gave up 2 bases, with 10 bases separating them. CDR1 SGHVS and CDR2 FQNEAQ come from the germline V gene. The CDR3: CASSFFAGQETQYF. The CDR3 DNA is TGTGCCAGCAGCTTCTTCGCGGGTCAAGAGACCCAGTACTTC.

This clonotype was found many times. V and J are TRBV15 and TRBJ1-2; D is ambiguous. The germline V gene encodes CDR1 LNHNV and CDR2 YYDKDF (reference sequence). The CDR3 runs 13 residues. The ends were cut back, 0 bases at V and 9 bases at J, with 11 bases in the middle. CDR3 sequence: CATSREGFSSYTF. The CDR3 DNA reads as TGTGCCACCAGCAGAGAGGGCTTCAGTAGCTACACCTTC.

This clonotype was detected only a few times. A much bigger clone sits one base away, suggesting this may be a read error. The CDR3 reads CASSGGKTEAFF. For the CDR3, the DNA is TGTGCCAGCAGCGGGGGGAAGACTGAAGCTTTCTTT. This chain connects TRBV9 to TRBJ1-1, with D perhaps TRBD1 (5 bases). CDR1 is SGDLS and CDR2 is YYNGEE in the germline V gene. The CDR3 sequence is 12 residues long. V lost 3 bases and J 5 bases, leaving 8 bases between the germline ends.

The V gene is TRBV6-2 or TRBV6-3, the J gene TRBJ2-7; D might be TRBD1 or TRBD2, each matching 5 bases. V lost 7 bases and J lost 5, with 18 bases in between. Germline lookup yields CDR1 MNHEY and CDR2 SVGEGT. This CDR3 has 14 amino acids. The CDR3 nucleotides read TGTGCCAGCACCTCACGTCGGGGCCTGCACGAGCAGTACTTC. Encoded protein: CASTSRRGLHEQYF.

The rearrangement joins TRBV10-3 to TRBJ2-7; tentative D call: TRBD1 (6 bases). The CDR3 covers 14 residues. Between the trimmed V and J ends, which lost 6 bases and 2 bases, there was a span of 14 bases. In germline, CDR1 is ENHRY, CDR2 SYGVKD. CDR3 protein: CAIRSDSITYEQYF. CDR3 bases: TGTGCCATCAGATCGGACAGCATAACCTACGAGCAGTACTTC.

As for this clonotype: This sequence may be a read error, since a much larger clone differs from it by one base. No DNA is shown, since the ends of the CDR3 on it are uncertain; the CDR3 is the one TCRdb lists. The gene calls are TRBV6-6 and TRBJ2-7; the table assigns TRBD1, which was not confirmed against the DNA. Ends included, the CDR3 has 15 residues. Germline V lookup: CDR1 MNHNY, CDR2 SVGAGI (reference sequence). CDR3 amino acids: CASSSSGQGAYEQYF.

J is TRBJ2-7 and V is TRBV7-2; 8 bases agree with TRBD2. Germline V CDR1 and CDR2: SGHTA, FQGNSA. The CDR3 is 16 amino acids. V lost 5 bases, J lost 4 bases, and 13 bases stayed unmatched. The CDR3 bases are TGTGCCAGCAGCCCCACCGGGGGGGCGGGAAGGTACGAGCAGTACTTC. It encodes CASSPTGGAGRYEQYF.

This clonotype was seen ten or more times. The V gene is TRBV10-2, the J gene TRBJ1-1; 7 positions agree with TRBD1. The germline V gene has CDR1 WSHSY and CDR2 SAAADI. The V segment lost 10 bases and the J segment 1 base; nucleotides outside the gene matches: 12. CDR3 length equals 15 residues. This chain's CDR3 is CAILPRTGPNTEAFF. The CDR3 DNA is TGCGCCATCTTACCTAGGACAGGCCCGAACACTGAAGCTTTCTTT.

The chain uses TRBV2 and TRBJ2-2; 10 bases are shared with TRBD2. The V segment lost 4 bases and the J segment 0 bases; nucleotides outside the gene matches: 5. The CDR3 sequence is 17 residues long. Germline values: CDR1 SNHLY, CDR2 FYNNEI. In DNA, the CDR3 is TGTGCCAGCAGTGCGATAGCGGGGGGAACGAACACCGGGGAGCTGTTTTTT. It specifies CASSAIAGGTNTGELFF.

V usage is TRBV7-3 and J usage is TRBJ2-5; 12 nucleotides agree with TRBD2. With 4 bases clipped from V and 0 bases from J, the junction kept 6 bases outside the gene matches. The CDR3 runs to 17 residues. Looked up from germline, CDR1 is SGHTA and CDR2 is FQGTGA. CDR3 nucleotide sequence: TGTGCCAGCAGCTCACACGGGACTAGCGGGTACCAAGAGACCCAGTACTTC. The encoded protein is CASSSHGTSGYQETQYF.

This clonotype showed up many times. The gene calls are TRBV15 and TRBJ1-1, with 7 bases matching TRBD1. V dropped 4 bases and J dropped 2; count of bases not matched to a gene: 4. In germline, CDR1 is LNHNV, CDR2 YYDKDF (reference sequence). The CDR3 length is 14 residues. CDR3 protein: CATSKGTDNTEAFF. The CDR3 DNA reads TGTGCCACCAGCAAGGGGACAGACAACACTGAAGCTTTCTTT.

A remark on this clonotype: One base away lies a much larger clone, so this may be a sequencing read error. This chain links TRBV14 with TRBJ1-6; TRBD1 might be the D (6 bases). V was cut by 4 bases and J by 9 bases, with 19 bases left in between. Germline V gives CDR1 SGHDN, CDR2 FVKESK. The CDR3 has 16 residues. The DNA for the CDR3 is TGTGCCAGCAGCCGAGACCCACAGGGAAAACGTTCACCCCTCCACTTT. Translation: CASSRDPQGKRSPLHF.

The chain combines TRBV6-5 with TRBJ2-5, with D perhaps matching TRBD1 or TRBD2 (5 bases each). The CDR3 consists of 14 residues. Germline V gene data show CDR1 as MNHEY and CDR2 as SVGAGI. V was trimmed by 7 bases and J by 5 bases, leaving 17 bases between them. The CDR3 sequence: CASTPSEGSETQYF. The CDR3, as DNA: TGTGCCAGCACCCCGAGCGAGGGGAGCGAGACCCAGTACTTC.

On this clonotype itself: A much larger clone sits a single nucleotide away, making a read error possible. The rearrangement joins TRBV11-1 to TRBJ2-7; 12 nucleotides line up with TRBD2. CDR1 SGHAT and CDR2 FQDESV come from the germline V gene (reference sequence). The CDR3 extends over 14 amino acids. Unmatched junction bases numbered 4, after V lost 5 bases and J lost 5 bases. CDR3 DNA sequence: TGTGCCAGCAGCGGACTAGCGGGATCCCACGAGCAGTACTTC. It is translated as CASSGLAGSHEQYF.